The clone carrying this TCR beta chain was observed a handful of times. Trimming took off 0 bases at V and 4 bases at J, with 13 bases between the two ends. Germline values: CDR1 SGDLS, CDR2 YYNGEE. The CDR3 covers 15 residues. This sample stems from a study of blood T cell repertoires in COVID-19. On the study more broadly: COVID-19 samples, acute and convalescent, were from the United States, Italy and Spain.

Here immunoSEQ multiplex PCR was the method, and the copy in TCRdb shows in-frame clones only, minus some. The table records 200,000 to 250,000 clones, 86% of them present only once. What was sequenced was PBMCs or T cells enriched from blood (not recorded which). V gene TRBV9 combines with J gene TRBJ1-1; D might be TRBD1 (5 bases). The receptor was isolated from a woman between 50 and 59 years old who had recovered from COVID-19. The CDR3: CASSVAGGRATEAFF. CDR3 nucleotides: TGTGCCAGCAGCGTAGCGGGGGGACGGGCCACTGAAGCTTTCTTT.